Below, 26 T cell receptor beta chains from the same sample are listed, as sequenced in a study of T-cell reconstitution after alpha-beta-depleted transplantation in children. Unique molecular identifiers were incorporated into the prepared TCRbeta library. One entry per CDR3 protein, called by TCRdb with MiXCR from the PCR reads. Of about 980,000 distinct CDR3 sequences in the sample, 25% to 35% are singletons; the top ten hold about 28%. Specimen: PBMCs, mostly from graft donor cells, collected 360 days after TCRalphabeta/CD19-depleted stem cell transplant. The source is a boy under three years old who had a stem cell transplant for SCID, so the T cells may come from the graft donor.

This clonotype was found a few times. The CDR3 sequence is CASGHREGETQYF. For the CDR3, the DNA is TGTGCCAGCGGCCACAGGGAGGGAGAGACCCAGTACTTC. The V and J genes are TRBV12-3 or TRBV12-4 and TRBJ2-5; TRBD2 might be the D (7 bases). The CDR3 is 13 amino acids. V lost 8 bases and J lost 4, with 14 bases in between.

This clonotype was seen a few times. The chain couples TRBV4-3 to TRBJ2-1, with unresolved D. Looked up from germline, CDR1 is LGHNA and CDR2 is YSLEER. Trimming left V 0 bases short and J 7 bases short, with 13 bases between. The length of the CDR3 is 15 residues. DNA for the CDR3: TGCGCCAGCAGCCAAGATGGCTCGGGTTTTAATGAGCAGTTCTTC. This encodes CASSQDGSGFNEQFF.

This clonotype was counted a few times. The CDR3 DNA reads as TGTGCCAGCAGCTTGGGCGGGGGGGCAAGAGCCGGGGAGCTGTTTTTT. Translated: CASSLGGGARAGELFF. This chain joins TRBV5-4 and TRBJ2-2, with 9 bases fitting TRBD2. Germline assignment: CDR1 SGHNT and CDR2 YYREEE (reference sequence). After removal of 0 bases from V and 6 bases from J, the junction contained 6 bases not matched to a gene. The CDR3 is 16 amino acids.

The chain employs TRBV7-3 and TRBJ2-1; the D gene could be TRBD1 or TRBD2 (6 bases each). With 1 base removed from V and 4 bases from J, the gap between germline ends came to 14 bases. The CDR3 sequence is 16 residues long. CDR1 SGHTA and CDR2 FQGTGA come from the germline V gene. The CDR3: CASSLNLGGRYNEQFF. The DNA of the CDR3 is TGTGCCAGCAGCTTAAATTTGGGGGGCCGTTACAATGAGCAGTTCTTC.

This clonotype was seen a few times. The gene calls are TRBV5-1 and TRBJ2-3, with TRBD2 identical over 11 bases. CDR3 size: 16 residues. Germline V gene sequence: CDR1 SGHRS, CDR2 YFSETQ. Trimming at V came to 4 bases and at J to 4 bases, leaving 8 bases not matched to a gene. The DNA for the CDR3 is TGCGCCAGCAGCGGGGATAGCGGGGGGGCCTCAGATACGCAGTATTTT. Translating it yields CASSGDSGGASDTQYF.

The chain is built from TRBV5-1 and TRBJ2-3, with D uncertain. The germline V gene has CDR1 SGHRS and CDR2 YFSETQ. The CDR3 has 14 amino acids. V was shortened by 1 base and J by 2 bases, with 8 bases between the two germline ends. DNA of the CDR3: TGCGCCAGCAGCTTGTCCTCCGACACAGATACGCAGTATTTT. Encoded protein: CASSLSSDTDTQYF.

This clonotype came up a few times. This chain connects TRBV7-9 to TRBJ1-1, with TRBD1 matching 7 bases. The CDR3 loop spans 14 amino acids. The germline V gene has CDR1 SEHNR and CDR2 FQNEAQ (reference sequence). The V and J ends lost 5 bases and 4 bases, in that order; junction bases with no gene match: 7. The CDR3 DNA reads TGTGCCAGCAGCCCCGTCGACAGGGCCACTGAAGCTTTCTTT. Translation: CASSPVDRATEAFF.

V and J are TRBV12-3 or TRBV12-4 and TRBJ2-7; D may be TRBD1 or TRBD2 (6 bases each). This CDR3 has 15 amino acids. Trimming pared 2 bases from V and 6 bases from J, leaving 17 bases between. Here the CDR3 DNA reads TGTGCCAGCAGTTTAAGGGGGGCAGGTCTTTTCGAGCAGTACTTC. This translates into CASSLRGAGLFEQYF.

Written as DNA, the CDR3 is TGTGCCAGCAGCTTTGGGGCGCGAACCGGAAACACCATATATTTT. Translating gives CASSFGARTGNTIYF. The V and J genes are TRBV7-2 and TRBJ1-3; D is possibly TRBD1 (5 bases). The CDR3 spans 15 residues. Per the germline V gene, CDR1 is SGHTA and CDR2 is FQGNSA. The V and J ends lost 3 bases and 4 bases respectively, with 13 bases between them.

A few counts support this clonotype. V and J are TRBV12-3 or TRBV12-4 and TRBJ1-2; maybe TRBD1 (6 bases). The CDR3 contains 15 residues. Trimming left V 6 bases short and J 5 bases short, with 19 bases between. CDR3 DNA: TGTGCCAGCAGCCTCGACAGGAGAGGGGGATATGGCTACACCTTC. Residues: CASSLDRRGGYGYTF.

This clonotype was detected only once. The chain employs TRBV2 and TRBJ2-4, with D possibly TRBD2 on 5 matching bases. The CDR3 has 15 residues. The V end lost 3 bases, the J end lost 5 bases, and 14 bases lay between the germline ends. CDR1 is SNHLY and CDR2 is FYNNEI in the germline V gene. The CDR3 region is CASSDEAQRENIQYF. The CDR3 DNA is TGTGCCAGCAGTGATGAAGCACAGAGGGAAAACATTCAGTACTTC.

This clonotype turned up a few times. J is TRBJ2-5 and V is TRBV12-3 or TRBV12-4; D is perhaps TRBD1 (6 bases). V was shortened by 5 bases and J by 2 bases, with 12 bases between the two germline ends. The CDR3 contains 14 residues. CDR3 nucleotide sequence: TGTGCCAGCAGTCATGGACAGATACAAGAGACCCAGTACTTC. Translated, it gives CASSHGQIQETQYF.

The rearrangement joins TRBV20-1 to TRBJ2-5; 8 nucleotides match TRBD2. The CDR3 has 16 amino acids. V gave up 6 bases and J gave up 0 bases; unmatched junction bases: 12. CDR1 and CDR2 from the germline V gene are DFQATT and SNEGSKA (reference sequence). This CDR3 is CSAATRLATYQETQYF. In DNA form, the CDR3 reads TGCAGTGCAGCAACCAGACTAGCGACTTACCAAGAGACCCAGTACTTC.

This clonotype was recorded at least ten times. This chain's CDR3 is CASSPGQGRTVDYGYTF. The CDR3 region has the DNA TGTGCCAGCAGTCCGGGACAGGGGCGGACAGTTGACTATGGCTACACCTTC. The chain uses TRBV27 and TRBJ1-2; 10 nucleotides agree with TRBD1. Germline V CDR1 and CDR2: MNHEY, SMNVEV (reference sequence). Losses at the gene ends were 5 bases for V and 3 bases for J; bases not matched to a gene: 12. This CDR3 region has 17 residues.

V usage is TRBV2 and J usage is TRBJ2-7, with D perhaps matching TRBD1 or TRBD2 (5 bases each). V gave up 4 bases and J gave up 0 bases, with 13 bases separating them. The CDR3 contains 15 residues. The V gene's germline CDR1 is SNHLY and CDR2 FYNNEI. CDR3 in DNA: TGTGCCAGCAGTGGGCGGGCAGGGAGCTCCTACGAGCAGTACTTC. It specifies CASSGRAGSSYEQYF.

J is TRBJ1-5 and V is TRBV15; D not certain. CDR1 is LNHNV, CDR2 YYDKDF, per germline (reference sequence). The length of the CDR3 is 14 residues. Trimming pared 5 bases from V and 5 bases from J, leaving 13 bases between. CDR3 amino acids: CATSPGVIHQPQHF. CDR3 coding DNA: TGTGCCACCAGCCCTGGGGTTATCCATCAGCCCCAGCATTTT.

This clonotype was found many times. The rearrangement links TRBV10-2 to TRBJ1-1, with TRBD1 as a possible D gene (5 bases). Trimming stripped 5 bases from V and 3 bases from J, with 7 bases between. Germline assignment: CDR1 WSHSY and CDR2 SAAADI. This CDR3 comprises 12 residues. The CDR3 spells CASSQGYTEAFF. DNA for the CDR3: TGCGCCAGCAGTCAGGGTTACACTGAAGCTTTCTTT.

The V gene is TRBV6-1, the J gene TRBJ1-5, with 7 positions matching TRBD1. The CDR3 spans 15 residues. Germline trimming cut 4 bases from V and 1 base from J; bases unmatched to any gene: 4. Germline loops: CDR1 MNHNS, CDR2 SASEGT. The CDR3 region has the DNA TGTGCCAGCAGTGGGCGACAGGGAAGCAATCAGCCCCAGCATTTT. This translates into CASSGRQGSNQPQHF.

This sequence joins TRBV4-2 and TRBJ1-2; 7 bases match TRBD1. From germline, CDR1 is LGHNA and CDR2 YNFKEQ. The CDR3 has 15 amino acids. V gave up 0 bases and J gave up 6 bases; unmatched junction bases: 7. The chain's CDR3 is CASSQDLHRGDGYTF. The CDR3 DNA follows: TGTGCCAGCAGCCAAGACCTCCACAGGGGCGATGGCTACACCTTC.

This clonotype has more than one count but fewer than ten. This chain joins TRBV6-2 or TRBV6-3 and TRBJ2-1; TRBD1 agrees at 9 bases. With 6 bases clipped from V and 4 bases from J, the junction kept 7 bases outside the gene matches. This CDR3 is 15 amino acids long. Germline CDR1 MNHEY, CDR2 SVGEGT. In DNA form, the CDR3 reads TGTGCCAGCAGCTCTGACAGGGGGATATACAATGAGCAGTTCTTC. Residues: CASSSDRGIYNEQFF.

As to this clonotype: A read error may account for a junction end that differs from germline. V usage is TRBV7-9 and J usage is TRBJ1-4; the D gene is possibly TRBD1 (5 bases). The CDR3 covers 12 residues. In germline, CDR1 is SEHNR, CDR2 FQNEAQ (reference sequence). The CDR3 DNA sequence: TGTGCCAGCAGCCCGGGGGGGATGACGTTTGTTTTT. Residues: CASSPGGMTFVF.

The V and J genes are TRBV14 and TRBJ2-6; no reliable D call. From germline, CDR1 is SGHDN and CDR2 FVKESK. Trimming shortened V by 4 bases and J by 0 bases, and 10 bases separated the two germline ends. CDR3 length: 16 amino acids. CDR3 nucleotides: TGTGCCAGCAGCCTCAAGCCGGGCTCTGGGGCCAACGTCCTGACTTTC. Its protein product is CASSLKPGSGANVLTF. Drawing the rest from reference TRBV14 and TRBJ2-6, the complete variable domain is EAGVTQFPSHSVIEKGQTVTLRCDPISGHDNLYWYRRVMGKEIKFLLHFVKESKQDESGMPNNRFLAERTGGTYSTLKVQPAELEDSGVYFCASSLKPGSGANVLTFGAGSRLTVL.

The genes are TRBV6-1 and TRBJ2-7, with 11 positions matching TRBD1. The germline V gene has CDR1 MNHNS and CDR2 SASEGT. CDR3 length: 15 amino acids. V dropped 7 bases and J dropped 2; count of bases not matched to a gene: 7. CDR3 DNA: TGTGCCAGCACCGTGGGACAGGGGGGGCCCTACGAGCAGTACTTC. Protein sequence: CASTVGQGGPYEQYF.

The chain combines TRBV5-1 with TRBJ2-5; maybe TRBD1 (6 bases). This CDR3 comprises 16 residues. Trimming took 4 bases from V and 2 from J, leaving 18 bases between them. Per the germline V gene, CDR1 is SGHRS and CDR2 is YFSETQ. CDR3 sequence (DNA): TGCGCCAGCAGCCCTGCGGACAGAGGGCGGCAAGAGACCCAGTACTTC. As protein: CASSPADRGRQETQYF.

Points on this clonotype: A junction end diverges from the germline sequence, so it may reflect a read error. The rearrangement uses TRBV20-1 and TRBJ2-1; perhaps TRBD2 as D (6 bases). In germline, CDR1 is DFQATT, CDR2 SNEGSKA (reference sequence). This CDR3 region has 16 residues. CDR3 nucleotides: TGCTGTGCTAGTAAAGGGGCGGGGTCTATCTACAATGAGCAGTTCTTC. As protein: CCASKGAGSIYNEQFF.

This clonotype was picked up a small number of times. The chain employs TRBV12-3 or TRBV12-4 and TRBJ2-5; the match to TRBD1 covers 11 bases. V trimming: 6 bases; J trimming: 2 bases; junction bases outside the gene matches: 11. CDR3 length: 17 residues. The CDR3 region is CASRTGQGALGQETQYF. The CDR3 DNA is TGTGCCAGCAGGACCGGACAGGGGGCGCTTGGACAAGAGACCCAGTACTTC.